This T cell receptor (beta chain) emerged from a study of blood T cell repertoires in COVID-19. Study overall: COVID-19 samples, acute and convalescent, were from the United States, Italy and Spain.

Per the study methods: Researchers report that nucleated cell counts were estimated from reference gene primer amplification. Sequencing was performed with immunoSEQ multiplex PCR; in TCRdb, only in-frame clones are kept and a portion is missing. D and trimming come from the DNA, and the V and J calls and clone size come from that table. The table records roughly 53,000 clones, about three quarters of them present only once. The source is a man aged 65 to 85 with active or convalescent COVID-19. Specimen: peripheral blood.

CDR3 in DNA: TGTGCCAGCAGCGAGCAGCAGGGAGGCTACACCTTC. As protein: CASSEQQGGYTF. The J gene is TRBJ1-2, the V gene TRBV25-1; TRBD1 is a possible D gene (5 bases). Germline loops: CDR1 MGHDK, CDR2 SYGVNS. V was cut by 6 bases and J by 8 bases, with 13 bases left in between. CDR3 length: 12 residues.